The rows below give T cell receptor beta chains drawn from one sample of a study of blood T cell repertoires in COVID-19. TCRdb's copy holds only in-frame clones and misses some; the assay was immunoSEQ multiplex PCR. The repertoire holds 81,000 or so clones, with about nine tenths as singletons. The source material was peripheral blood. The receptors come from a man between 65 and 85 years old with active or convalescent COVID-19. Both conserved end residues are part of each CDR3. D genes are given only for firm matches. Rows may omit the clone size; those that give it use once, few, many or a size class.

v_gene	j_gene	d_gene	abundance	CDR3nt	CDR3aa
TRBV9	TRBJ1-2	-	-	TGTGCCAGCAGCGACCAGGGCAGCTATGGCTACACCTTC	CASSDQGSYGYTF
TRBV27	TRBJ1-2	-	-	TGTGCCAGCAGTCCCCTGACAGCTTTATATGGCTACACCTTC	CASSPLTALYGYTF
TRBV30	TRBJ1-5	-	-	TGTGCCTGGAGTGTACCGGGGGATTCCTATCAGCCCCAGCATTTT	CAWSVPGDSYQPQHF
TRBV5-1	TRBJ1-1	-	-	TGCGCCAGCAGCTTGGAAACAGGGAGGGGCACTGAAGCTTTCTTT	CASSLETGRGTEAFF
TRBV29-1	TRBJ1-2	-	-	TGCAGCGTTGAAGGGCCCGGCTACACCTTC	CSVEGPGYTF
TRBV11-3	TRBJ1-1	-	-	TGTGCCAGCAGCCTAAACAGGGTTGCTGAAGCTTTCTTT	CASSLNRVAEAFF
TRBV10-3	TRBJ2-5	-	-	TGTGCCACCTGCCCGACTGTCGGGGAGACCCAGTACTTC	CATCPTVGETQYF
TRBV2	TRBJ1-2	TRBD1	-	TGTGCCAGCAGAGGATCGACAGGGAACTATGGCTACACCTTC	CASRGSTGNYGYTF
TRBV3-1/TRBV3-2	TRBJ2-3	-	-	TGTGCCAGCAGCCAAGTCGGGACTAGCACAGATACGCAGTATTTT	CASSQVGTSTDTQYF
TRBV9	TRBJ2-2	-	-	TGTGCCAGCAGCGTAAGCCCGGGGGGCGCGAACACCGGGGAGCTGTTTTTT	CASSVSPGGANTGELFF
TRBV19	TRBJ1-6	TRBD1	-	TGTGCCAGTAGTATTTCTGGGACAGGGACCGATTCACCCCTCCACTTT	CASSISGTGTDSPLHF
TRBV7-8	TRBJ1-1	TRBD1	-	TGTGCCAGCAGCCGTATTCCTGGACAGGTGAACACTGAAGCTTTCTTT	CASSRIPGQVNTEAFF
TRBV10-2	TRBJ1-2	-	-	TGCGCCAGCAGTGACTATCGAGGCGGCTACACCTTC	CASSDYRGGYTF
TRBV12-3/TRBV12-4	TRBJ1-5	-	-	TGTGCCAGCAGTTGGGGGGTTAATCAGCCCCAGCATTTT	CASSWGVNQPQHF
TRBV29-1	TRBJ2-7	-	-	TGCAGCGTTGGGGACACCGCCTACGAGCAGTACTTC	CSVGDTAYEQYF
TRBV2	TRBJ1-1	TRBD1	-	TGTGCCGGAAACAGGGGGAACACTGAAGCTTTCTTT	CAGNRGNTEAFF
TRBV6-6	TRBJ1-1	-	once	TGTGCCAGCAGTCCCTATGTACCCTCAAACACTGAAGCTTTCTTT	CASSPYVPSNTEAFF
TRBV11-2	TRBJ2-2	-	-	TGTGCCAGCAGCTCTAGCATAGGGGGGGCGAAAGCTTACACCGGGGAGCTGTTTTTT	CASSSSIGGAKAYTGELFF
TRBV12-3/TRBV12-4	TRBJ1-4	-	-	TGTGCCAGCAGCCCCGGGGGGGAACTGTTTTTT	CASSPGGELFF
TRBV29-1	TRBJ2-2	TRBD2	-	TGCAGCGCCACCTCAGGGAGGGACGGGGAGCTGTTTTTT	CSATSGRDGELFF
TRBV15	TRBJ1-1	-	-	TGTGCCACCAGCAGAGGGACATTCCCGAACACTGAAGCTTTCTTT	CATSRGTFPNTEAFF
TRBV5-4	TRBJ1-2	TRBD1	-	TGTGCCAGCAGCATTTACGGGACAGCAGGCTACACCTTC	CASSIYGTAGYTF
TRBV9	TRBJ1-1	-	-	TGTGCCAGCAGCGTAGAGGAGGGTCGGGTAACGGAAGCTTTCTTT	CASSVEEGRVTEAFF
TRBV2	TRBJ1-1	-	-	TGTGCCAGCAGTGATACAGCTAACACTGAAGCTTTCTTT	CASSDTANTEAFF
TRBV2	TRBJ2-1	TRBD2	-	TGTGCCAGCAGTGGTAGCGGGGGGGCAGGAAATGAGCAGTTCTTC	CASSGSGGAGNEQFF
TRBV7-6	TRBJ2-7	TRBD2	few	TGTGCCAGCAGCCCCACTCGAGCGGGGGCAGGGGAGCAGTACTTC	CASSPTRAGAGEQYF
TRBV11-1	TRBJ2-5	TRBD1	-	TGTGCCAGCAGCTGCGCTAAGGACAGGGAGAACGAGACCCAGTACTTC	CASSCAKDRENETQYF
TRBV19	TRBJ2-7	-	-	TGTGCCAGTAGTATTAATCAGGGCTACGAGCAGTACTTC	CASSINQGYEQYF
TRBV30	TRBJ2-7	TRBD1	-	TGTGCCTGGGGCGTAGGGGGCTCCTCCTACGAGCAGTACTTC	CAWGVGGSSYEQYF
TRBV11-2	TRBJ1-2	TRBD1	-	TGTGCCAGCAGCCCGGGGACAGGGTATGGCTACACCTTC	CASSPGTGYGYTF
TRBV4-3	TRBJ1-6	-	-	TGCGCCAGCAGCCAAGGTACTGGTAATTCACCCCTCCACTTT	CASSQGTGNSPLHF
TRBV5-1	TRBJ1-1	-	-	TGCGCCAGCAGCCCCCTGGCCCCGAGGGACACTGAAGCTTTCTTT	CASSPLAPRDTEAFF
TRBV28	TRBJ2-7	-	-	TGTGCCAGCACCACGGTGGGGAGAGACGAGCAGTACTTC	CASTTVGRDEQYF
TRBV18	TRBJ1-1	-	-	TGTGCCAGCTCACCAAAGGAGGGATTGAACACTGAAGCTTTCTTT	CASSPKEGLNTEAFF
TRBV4-2	TRBJ2-7	-	-	TGTGCCAGCAGCCCGGACTTTTCACGGGGGCAGTACTTC	CASSPDFSRGQYF
TRBV10-3	TRBJ1-1	TRBD1	-	TGTGCCATCACCGGACAGGGGTCGGCTACTGAAGCTTTCTTT	CAITGQGSATEAFF
TRBV15	TRBJ1-5	TRBD1	-	TGTGCCACCAGCAGAGATCGGACAGGGAGTCAGCCCCAGCATTTT	CATSRDRTGSQPQHF
TRBV5-1	TRBJ1-1	-	-	TGCGCCAGCAGCTTGTACACAACGAACACTGAAGCTTTCTTT	CASSLYTTNTEAFF
TRBV7-6	TRBJ2-7	TRBD1	few	TGTGCCAGCAGCTTGGGACAGGGATATTACTACGAGCAGTACTTC	CASSLGQGYYYEQYF
TRBV5-8	TRBJ2-5	TRBD2	-	TGTGCCAGCAGCTTGGGCGGGGGAATTCAAGAGACCCAGTACTTC	CASSLGGGIQETQYF
TRBV27	TRBJ1-1	-	-	TGTGCCAGTCGAGGGATACAGGGACCAACTGAAGCTTTCTTT	CASRGIQGPTEAFF
TRBV5-1	TRBJ2-5	TRBD1	-	TGCGCCAGCAGCTTGGGGGGTGACAGGGTAGAGACCCAGTACTTC	CASSLGGDRVETQYF